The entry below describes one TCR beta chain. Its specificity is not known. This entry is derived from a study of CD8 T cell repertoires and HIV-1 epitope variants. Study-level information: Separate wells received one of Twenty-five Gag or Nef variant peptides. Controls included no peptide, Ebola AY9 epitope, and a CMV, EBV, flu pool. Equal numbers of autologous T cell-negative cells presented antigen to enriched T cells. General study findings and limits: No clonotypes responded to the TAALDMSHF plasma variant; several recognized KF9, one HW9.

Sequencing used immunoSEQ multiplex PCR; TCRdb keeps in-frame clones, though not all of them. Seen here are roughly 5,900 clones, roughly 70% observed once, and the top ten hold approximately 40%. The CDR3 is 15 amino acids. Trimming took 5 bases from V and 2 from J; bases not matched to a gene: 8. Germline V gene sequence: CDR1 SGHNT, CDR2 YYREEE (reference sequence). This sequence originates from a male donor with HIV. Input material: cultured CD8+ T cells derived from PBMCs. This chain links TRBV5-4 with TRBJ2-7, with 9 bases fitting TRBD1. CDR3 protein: CASSNTGTGTYEQYF. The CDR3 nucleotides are TGTGCCAGCAGTAATACCGGGACAGGGACCTACGAGCAGTACTTC.